Sequencing of this T cell receptor beta chain was carried out in a study of vaccination and CD4 T cells after COVID-19. As for the study in general: Post-vaccine sampling followed dose two by a median 72 days (range 14 to 241). Control cultures, each given a CEFX pool, an HIV-1 Nef pool, or no peptide, were included. Whole-study results and caveats: The authors studied relatively few convalescent patients and analyzed no early post-infection timepoints.

The Oncomine TCR Beta short-read assay sequenced DNA from cultured CD4+ T cells. TCRdb processed the PCR reads anew with MiXCR; each CDR3 protein has one entry. The sample carries some 9,000 distinct CDR3 sequences, 40% to 55% recorded once. This CDR3 has 16 amino acids. Germline lookup yields CDR1 DFQATT and CDR2 SNEGSKA (reference sequence). V dropped 6 bases and J dropped 0; count of bases not matched to a gene: 11. The sample's treatment: approximately 9-day PBMC culture with coronavirus spike peptide pools or control peptides (ViraFEST assay). Prior to the COVID-19 pandemic (2011-2018), the unexposed donor's CD4+ T cells were collected. A remark on this clonotype: The antigen is undetermined.

The clonotype was recovered from a human donor in good health. The chain uses TRBV20-1 and TRBJ2-3, with TRBD2 identical over 8 bases. The specimen sequenced was CD4+ T cells from blood, cultured in vitro. The CDR3 DNA is TGCAGTGCCCCTTATGAGACTAGCGCGAGCACAGATACGCAGTATTTT. It yields the protein CSAPYETSASTDTQYF.